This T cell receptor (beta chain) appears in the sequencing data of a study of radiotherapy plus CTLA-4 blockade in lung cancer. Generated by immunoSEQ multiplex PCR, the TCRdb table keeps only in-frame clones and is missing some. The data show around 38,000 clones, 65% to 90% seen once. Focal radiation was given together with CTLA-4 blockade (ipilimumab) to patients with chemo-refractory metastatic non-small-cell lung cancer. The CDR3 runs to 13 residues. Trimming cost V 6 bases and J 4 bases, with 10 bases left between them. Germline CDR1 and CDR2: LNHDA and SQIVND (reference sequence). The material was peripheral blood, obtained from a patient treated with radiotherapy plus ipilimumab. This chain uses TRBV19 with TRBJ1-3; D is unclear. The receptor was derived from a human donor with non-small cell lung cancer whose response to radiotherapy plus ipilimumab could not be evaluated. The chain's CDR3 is CASRKNKGNTIYF. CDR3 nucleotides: TGTGCCAGTAGAAAAAACAAGGGAAACACCATATATTTT.